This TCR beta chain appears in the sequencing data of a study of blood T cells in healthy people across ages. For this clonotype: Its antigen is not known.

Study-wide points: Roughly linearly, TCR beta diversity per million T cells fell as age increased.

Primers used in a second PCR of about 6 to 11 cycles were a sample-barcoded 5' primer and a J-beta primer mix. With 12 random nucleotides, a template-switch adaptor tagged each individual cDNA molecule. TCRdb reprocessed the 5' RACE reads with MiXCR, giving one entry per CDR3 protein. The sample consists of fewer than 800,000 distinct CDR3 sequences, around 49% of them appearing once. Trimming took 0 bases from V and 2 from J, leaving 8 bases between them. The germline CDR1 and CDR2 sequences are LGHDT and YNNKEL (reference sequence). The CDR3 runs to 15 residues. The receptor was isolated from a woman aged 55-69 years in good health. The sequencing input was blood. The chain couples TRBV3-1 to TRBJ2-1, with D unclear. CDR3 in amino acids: CASSQERSTYNEQFF. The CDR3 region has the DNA TGTGCCAGCAGCCAAGAACGGTCTACCTACAATGAGCAGTTCTTC.